The 4 T cell receptor beta chains below come from one sample, sequenced in a study of blood T cell repertoires in COVID-19. The repertoire was sequenced with immunoSEQ multiplex PCR; TCRdb's copy has only in-frame clones and lacks some. The top ten hold around 2% of the sample, which has approximately 110,000 clones, around 84% seen once. Sequenced sample: peripheral blood. Receptors were obtained from a human donor in a cohort sampled during active COVID-19.

The V call is TRBV2, the J call TRBJ2-3; D gene ambiguous. The V end lost 2 bases, the J end lost 3 bases, and 9 bases lay between the germline ends. The germline CDR1 and CDR2 sequences are SNHLY and FYNNEI. The CDR3 runs to 14 residues. This CDR3 reads CASSELSRTDTQYF. The CDR3 DNA reads as TGTGCCAGCAGTGAATTATCCCGGACAGATACGCAGTATTTT.

The chain uses TRBV28 and TRBJ1-5; D remains unclear. In germline, CDR1 is MDHEN, CDR2 SYDVKM. This CDR3 contains 12 residues. V dropped 2 bases and J dropped 6 bases, with 5 bases sitting between them. The CDR3 nucleotides are TGTGCCAGCAGTTTACCCCTTCAGCCCCAGCATTTT. Translation gives CASSLPLQPQHF.

The chain couples TRBV18 to TRBJ2-7; 10 bases are a match to TRBD1. After removal of 5 bases from V and 4 bases from J, the junction contained 5 bases not matched to a gene. Germline values: CDR1 KGHSH, CDR2 LQKENI. CDR3 length: 14 amino acids. CDR3 coding DNA: TGTGCCAGCTCAGCCGGGACAGGGGATTACGAGCAGTACTTC. It is translated as CASSAGTGDYEQYF.

This clone was recorded a few times. J is TRBJ1-5 and V is TRBV5-6; tentative D call: TRBD1 (5 bases). CDR1 SGHDT and CDR2 YYEEEE come from the germline V gene. Trimming stripped 3 bases from V and 0 bases from J, with 22 bases between. The CDR3 consists of 19 residues. Here the CDR3 reads CASSSRPSGAGYSNQPQHF. CDR3 nucleotide sequence: TGTGCCAGCAGCTCACGGCCTTCTGGGGCCGGGTATAGCAATCAGCCCCAGCATTTT.